This TCR beta chain was identified in a study of cytomegalovirus exposure and HLA in healthy donors. The study, taken as a whole, reports: The authors excluded some V segments, including TRBV6-2 and TRBV6-3, as indistinguishable.

CDR3 length: 15 amino acids. The J segment lost 6 bases and the V segment lost 0 bases, leaving 4 bases of the junction unmatched. The germline V gene has CDR1 SGHRS and CDR2 YFSETQ. On this clone itself: Its cognate antigen is unknown.

PCR amplification relied on 60 Vbeta primers (plus 13 Jbeta primers). Libraries were prepared by immunoSEQ multiplex PCR; TCRdb keeps only in-frame clonotypes and omits some of them. The table includes around 90,000 clones, approximately 86% detected once. Sequencing was carried out using PBMCs. The chain recombines TRBV5-1 with TRBJ2-1, with 9 bases matching TRBD2. The clonotype comes from a man younger than 45 in good health and CMV-seropositive. The CDR3: CASSLDLAGSNEQFF. DNA of the CDR3: TGCGCCAGCAGCTTGGACCTAGCGGGATCCAATGAGCAGTTCTTC.